This TCR beta chain was captured by sequencing in a study of OX40 agonist ivuxolimab in advanced cancers. For the study at large: Ivuxolimab, an agonist antibody against OX40 (CD134), was given to patients.

Here immunoSEQ multiplex PCR was the method, and the copy in TCRdb shows in-frame clones only, minus some. The table shows fewer than 100,000 clones, with around 80% occurring only once. Trimming pared 5 bases from V and 3 bases from J, leaving 22 bases between. This CDR3 spans 17 amino acids. CDR1 SGHTA and CDR2 FQGTGA come from the germline V gene. The rearrangement links TRBV7-3 to TRBJ1-1; a weak D match, TRBD1 (6 bases). This specimen consisted of CD4+ or CD8+ T cells sorted from blood, obtained in a trial of the OX40 agonist ivuxolimab. The sequence derives from an adult with an advanced solid tumor such as melanoma, head and neck, liver or kidney cancer. The CDR3 DNA reads TGTGCCAGCAGCCTACCAAGACAGGTCAAAGGGGACACTGAAGCTTTCTTT. This codes for CASSLPRQVKGDTEAFF.